The 25 T cell receptor beta chains below were found in one sample sequenced in a study of blood T cell repertoires in COVID-19. Libraries were prepared by immunoSEQ multiplex PCR; TCRdb keeps only in-frame clonotypes and omits some of them. The table has about 150,000 clones, approximately 92% seen once. The sequencing input was peripheral blood. The source of these receptors is a man aged 18-30 years with COVID-19, enrolled during active disease.

The genes are TRBV11-2 and TRBJ2-5; D is perhaps TRBD2 (6 bases). This CDR3 is 14 amino acids long. Germline CDR1 SGHAT, CDR2 FQNNGV. The V end lost 5 bases, the J end lost 2 bases, and 12 bases lay between the germline ends. CDR3 DNA sequence: TGTGCCAGCAGCGGGCGGGGAACTCAAGAGACCCAGTACTTC. Translating it yields CASSGRGTQETQYF. The full variable domain, in which reference TRBV11-2 and TRBJ2-5 provide the parts outside the CDR3, is EAGVAQSPRYKIIEKRQSVAFWCNPISGHATLYWYQQILGQGPKLLIQFQNNGVVDDSQLPKDRFSAERLKGVDSTLKIQPAKLEDSAVYLCASSGRGTQETQYFGPGTRLLVL.

The V call is TRBV30, the J call TRBJ1-1; tentative D call: TRBD1 (6 bases). Germline CDR1 GTSNPN, CDR2 SVGIG (reference sequence). CDR3 length: 15 amino acids. V shed 4 bases and J shed 1 base, with 16 bases lying between them. CDR3 coding DNA: TGTGCCTGGATGGAGACAGGATACTGGAACACTGAAGCTTTCTTT. The encoded protein is CAWMETGYWNTEAFF.

In regard to this clone: One end of the junction does not line up with germline, which may come from a read error. V is TRBV10-3 and J is TRBJ1-4; 7 positions match TRBD1. Germline V CDR1 and CDR2: ENHRY, SYGVKD. CDR3 length: 13 amino acids. CDR3 coding DNA: TGTGCCACCGACAGGGTGAGGGATGAAAAACTGCTTTTT. It translates to CATDRVRDEKLLF.

This clone was seen more than once but under ten times. The rearrangement uses TRBV30 and TRBJ2-7; D gene ambiguous. Trimming removed 2 bases at V and 2 bases at J, with 7 bases between. CDR3 length: 12 amino acids. Germline CDR1 GTSNPN, CDR2 SVGIG (reference sequence). In DNA, the CDR3 is TGTGCCTGGAGTACCCAGACCTACGAGCAGTACTTC. Encoded protein: CAWSTQTYEQYF.

The gene calls are TRBV27 and TRBJ2-2; 8 nucleotides align to TRBD2. The germline gives CDR1 MNHEY, CDR2 SMNVEV (reference sequence). The CDR3 loop spans 20 amino acids. V was clipped by 0 bases and J by 0 bases; unmatched bases: 12. CDR3 DNA: TGTGCCAGCAGTTTATCTCCCCCGGGACTAGGGTACACGAACACCGGGGAGCTGTTTTTT. Its protein product is CASSLSPPGLGYTNTGELFF.

This clone was seen ten or more times. J is TRBJ1-1 and V is TRBV6-6, with 7 bases lining up with TRBD1. Germline assignment: CDR1 MNHNY and CDR2 SVGAGI (reference sequence). Unmatched junction bases numbered 9, after V lost 6 bases and J lost 5 bases. The CDR3 is 14 residues long. The CDR3 protein is CASRTRGRGTEAFF. For the CDR3, the DNA is TGTGCCAGCAGGACAAGGGGGCGCGGTACTGAAGCTTTCTTT.

The chain carries TRBV4-1 and TRBJ2-4; D might be TRBD1 (6 bases). V lost 2 bases, J lost 15 bases, and 14 bases lay in between. The germline V gene encodes CDR1 MGHRA and CDR2 YSYEKL. This CDR3 region has 12 residues. Here the CDR3 DNA reads TGCGCCAGCAGCCAACCGGGACAAGCTTGGTACTTC. It yields the protein CASSQPGQAWYF.

The chain employs TRBV6-5 and TRBJ1-5; D perhaps matches TRBD1 (6 bases). Germline lookup yields CDR1 MNHEY and CDR2 SVGAGI. Trimming pared 5 bases from V and 3 bases from J, leaving 11 bases between. CDR3 length: 14 residues. CDR3 nucleotide sequence: TGTGCCAGCAGTCTCACAGGGCTCAATCAGCCCCAGCATTTT. It is translated as CASSLTGLNQPQHF.

The chain recombines TRBV3-1 (or the pseudogene TRBV3-2) with TRBJ1-6; 7 bases map to TRBD1. The CDR3 is 18 residues long. The V gene's germline CDR1 is LGHDT and CDR2 YNNKEL (reference sequence). Losses at the gene ends were 2 bases for V and 0 bases for J; bases not matched to a gene: 7. CDR3 loop: CASSQSRGQSSYNSPLHF. CDR3 sequence (DNA): TGTGCCAGCAGCCAATCCAGGGGACAGAGCTCCTATAATTCACCCCTCCACTTT.

The chain combines TRBV19 with TRBJ2-1; 9 nucleotides agree with TRBD2. Per the germline V gene, CDR1 is LNHDA and CDR2 is SQIVND (reference sequence). This CDR3 region has 14 residues. J gave up 4 bases and V 4 bases, and 2 bases lay outside the gene matches. CDR3 DNA sequence: TGTGCCAGTAGTAGGACTAGCGAATACAATGAGCAGTTCTTC. Its translation is CASSRTSEYNEQFF. The entire variable domain, with the rest obtained from reference TRBV19 and TRBJ2-1, is as follows: DGGITQSPKYLFRKEGQNVTLSCEQNLNHDAMYWYRQDPGQGLRLIYYSQIVNDFQKGDIAEGYSVSREKKESFPLTVTSAQKNPTAFYLCASSRTSEYNEQFFGPGTRLTVL.

This clone occurred a few times. This chain joins TRBV6-6 and TRBJ2-7, with D tentatively TRBD1 (6 bases). Germline CDR1 MNHNY, CDR2 SVGAGI (reference sequence). The CDR3 is made up of 16 amino acids. V lost 6 bases and J 2 bases, leaving 20 bases between the germline ends. This chain's CDR3 is CASSPLDRTLTYEQYF. Written as DNA, the CDR3 is TGTGCCAGCAGCCCGCTCGACAGGACCCTAACCTACGAGCAGTACTTC.

CDR3 loop: CASSSWGTAQETQYF. The CDR3 DNA sequence: TGTGCCAGCAGTTCCTGGGGGACAGCTCAAGAGACCCAGTACTTC. The chain couples TRBV28 to TRBJ2-5; the match to TRBD1 covers 7 bases. The CDR3 runs 15 residues. Germline CDR1 is MDHEN and CDR2 is SYDVKM. After removal of 4 bases from V and 2 bases from J, the junction contained 7 bases not matched to a gene.

V usage is TRBV10-3 and J usage is TRBJ2-3; 9 bases fit TRBD2. The germline gives CDR1 ENHRY, CDR2 SYGVKD. The CDR3 loop spans 17 amino acids. J gave up 4 bases and V 3 bases, and 11 bases lay outside the gene matches. Written as DNA, the CDR3 is TGTGCCATCAGTGAAAAAATGGCGGGACTAGCTGCAGATACGCAGTATTTT. It is translated as CAISEKMAGLAADTQYF.

The chain carries TRBV6-5 and TRBJ2-2; possibly TRBD1 for D (6 bases). CDR1 and CDR2 (germline): MNHEY, SVGAGI. The CDR3 covers 15 residues. Between the trimmed V and J ends, which lost 6 bases and 3 bases, there was a span of 14 bases. In DNA form, the CDR3 reads TGTGCCAGCAGGATAACAGGGAGCGACACCGGGGAGCTGTTTTTT. It specifies CASRITGSDTGELFF.

The rearrangement joins TRBV5-1 to TRBJ1-1; D gene unclear. V was trimmed by 0 bases and J by 0 bases, leaving 9 bases between them. The CDR3 totals 15 residues. CDR1 and CDR2 from the germline V gene are SGHRS and YFSETQ. The CDR3, as DNA: TGCGCCAGCAGCTTGGGGGCCTCCATGAACACTGAAGCTTTCTTT. Translated, it gives CASSLGASMNTEAFF.

The rearrangement links TRBV5-6 to TRBJ1-5; D gene unclear. Trimming took 0 bases from V and 6 from J, leaving 7 bases between them. CDR1 and CDR2 from the germline V gene are SGHDT and YYEEEE. CDR3 length equals 13 residues. Written as DNA, the CDR3 is TGTGCCAGCAGCTTGGTGGGAGTTCAGCCCCAGCATTTT. This gives the protein CASSLVGVQPQHF.

The chain carries TRBV9 and TRBJ2-1, with TRBD2 matching over 8 bases. V shed 0 bases, J shed 9 bases, and the junction held 2 bases outside the gene matches. In germline, CDR1 is SGDLS, CDR2 YYNGEE. The CDR3 covers 13 residues. CDR3 loop: CASSVGGLVEQFF. In DNA form, the CDR3 reads TGTGCCAGCAGCGTAGGGGGACTAGTTGAGCAGTTCTTC.

A word on this clone: An end of the junction differs from the germline gene, which may be a read error. The chain carries TRBV30 and TRBJ1-4, with no clear D. Germline loops: CDR1 GTSNPN, CDR2 SVGIG (reference sequence). This CDR3 has 18 residues. The CDR3 sequence is CAWSVSRLGSRGPEKLLF. The CDR3 DNA is TGTGCCTGGAGTGTGTCCCGGCTAGGGTCCCGGGGTCCGGAAAAACTGCTTTTT.

This clone was found a few times. V is TRBV4-1 and J is TRBJ1-3, with 7 bases identical to TRBD1. V trimming: 4 bases; J trimming: 0 bases; junction bases outside the gene matches: 6. Germline values: CDR1 MGHRA, CDR2 YSYEKL. The CDR3 length is 16 residues. Written as DNA, the CDR3 is TGCGCCAGCAGCCCCGGACAGGCTCTCTCTGGAAACACCATATATTTT. Translated: CASSPGQALSGNTIYF.

The sample holds one count of this clone. The V call is TRBV18, the J call TRBJ2-2, with a tentative D call TRBD1 (6 bases). Looked up from germline, CDR1 is KGHSH and CDR2 is LQKENI. V dropped 1 base and J dropped 2 bases, with 11 bases sitting between them. The CDR3 runs 16 residues. CDR3 coding DNA: TGTGCCAGCTCACCACGGGCAGGGGTAAACACCGGGGAGCTGTTTTTT. Its protein is CASSPRAGVNTGELFF. Full variable domain (rest looked up from reference TRBV18 and TRBJ2-2): NAGVMQNPRHLVRRRGQEARLRCSPMKGHSHVYWYRQLPEEGLKFMVYLQKENIIDESGMPKERFSAEFPKEGPSILRIQQVVRGDSAAYFCASSPRAGVNTGELFFGEGSRLTVL.

This chain links TRBV7-9 with TRBJ1-1; 10 nucleotides match TRBD1. V was clipped by 4 bases and J by 0 bases; unmatched bases: 2. From germline, CDR1 is SEHNR and CDR2 FQNEAQ (reference sequence). CDR3 length: 15 amino acids. The CDR3: CASSWGQGMNTEAFF. The CDR3 DNA follows: TGTGCCAGCAGCTGGGGACAGGGGATGAACACTGAAGCTTTCTTT. Full variable domain (rest looked up from reference TRBV7-9 and TRBJ1-1): DTGVSQNPRHKITKRGQNVTFRCDPISEHNRLYWYRQTLGQGPEFLTYFQNEAQLEKSRLLSDRFSAERPKGSFSTLEIQRTEQGDSAMYLCASSWGQGMNTEAFFGQGTRLTVV.

The rearrangement joins TRBV6-5 to TRBJ1-5, with unresolved D. V lost 6 bases, J lost 1 base, and 10 bases lay in between. The germline gives CDR1 MNHEY, CDR2 SVGAGI. The CDR3 contains 14 residues. The chain's CDR3 is CASSPRGSNQPQHF. The CDR3 DNA sequence: TGTGCCAGCAGCCCCCGGGGAAGCAATCAGCCCCAGCATTTT.

The chain recombines TRBV7-9 with TRBJ1-5; 8 nucleotides match TRBD1. V dropped 6 bases and J dropped 5; count of bases not matched to a gene: 9. Germline assignment: CDR1 SEHNR and CDR2 FQNEAQ (reference sequence). The CDR3 is 15 amino acids. The CDR3, as DNA: TGTGCCAGCAGTTTGGACAGGGAGGCTCATCAGCCCCAGCATTTT. Residues: CASSLDREAHQPQHF.

J is TRBJ2-2 and V is TRBV28; possible D gene TRBD1, 5 bases. The germline V gene encodes CDR1 MDHEN and CDR2 SYDVKM. V was pared by 8 bases and J by 4 bases, with 11 bases between. This CDR3 region has 13 residues. This CDR3 reads CASQGVVTGELFF. CDR3 sequence (DNA): TGTGCCAGCCAGGGCGTGGTCACCGGGGAGCTGTTTTTT.

The chain recombines TRBV7-2 with TRBJ2-5, with a tentative D call TRBD2 (5 bases). CDR3 length: 16 amino acids. V lost 5 bases and J 5 bases, leaving 21 bases between the germline ends. The germline V gene has CDR1 SGHTA and CDR2 FQGNSA. The CDR3 DNA sequence: TGTGCCAGCAGCCCCCGAGCGGTTTGGGGTTCGGAGACCCAGTACTTC. Residues: CASSPRAVWGSETQYF.